This T cell receptor (beta chain) was sequenced for a study of T cell changes during pregnancy in multiple sclerosis. Germline assignment: CDR1 MDHEN and CDR2 SYDVKM. V was clipped by 7 bases and J by 2 bases; unmatched bases: 11. This CDR3 has 15 residues. Profiling relied on immunoSEQ multiplex PCR, and the TCRdb table lists in-frame clones only, not all of them. The data show around 88,000 clones, approximately 92% seen once. The starting material was peripheral blood, obtained in the first trimester of pregnancy. The sequence was obtained from a female donor with multiple sclerosis, enrolled in a pregnancy study. The chain links TRBV28 to TRBJ2-7; 7 bases fit TRBD1. The CDR3 spells CASTSPGQKTYEQYF. CDR3 DNA: TGTGCCAGCACCTCACCGGGACAGAAAACCTACGAGCAGTACTTC. Variable domain in full (rest from reference TRBV28 and TRBJ2-7): DVKVTQSSRYLVKRTGEKVFLECVQDMDHENMFWYRQDPGLGLRLIYFSYDVKMKEKGDIPEGYSVSREKKERFSLILESASTNQTSMYLCASTSPGQKTYEQYFGPGTRLTVT.